This T cell receptor (beta chain) was observed in a study of blood T cell repertoires in COVID-19. Study-wide context: Specimens from acute and convalescent COVID-19 originated in the United States, Italy and Spain.

The sample holds a few counts of this clone. Germline V gene lookup returns CDR1 MRHNA and CDR2 SNTAGT. This CDR3 contains 15 residues. V was pared by 4 bases and J by 2 bases, with 12 bases between. Produced via immunoSEQ multiplex PCR; TCRdb's table is partial and in-frame only. The table has hundreds of thousands of clones, around 87% seen once. The sequence was collected from a woman in her fifties or sixties with COVID-19, enrolled during active disease. Sequencing was done on a sample of peripheral blood. The chain carries TRBV6-4 and TRBJ1-5, with D tentatively TRBD1 (5 bases). Written as DNA, the CDR3 is TGTGCCAGCAGTGTGGGGGGGACTGGCAATCAGCCCCAGCATTTT. Translation gives CASSVGGTGNQPQHF.